This T cell receptor (beta chain) was captured in a study of siplizumab effects on memory and regulatory T cells. The CDR3 has 10 amino acids. Germline V gene lookup returns CDR1 MNHEY and CDR2 SVGAGI. V dropped 11 bases and J dropped 2 bases, with 7 bases sitting between them. Sequencing was performed with immunoSEQ multiplex PCR; in TCRdb, only in-frame clones are kept and a portion is missing. The sample comprises some 120,000 clones, 93% of which are singletons, and roughly 0.16% rests with the top ten. The source material was non-Treg CD4+ T cells sorted from blood. The genes are TRBV6-5 and TRBJ2-7, with no clear D. This sequence was found in a human donor in good health. Here the CDR3 reads CAGHPYEQYF. DNA for the CDR3: TGTGCCGGGCACCCCTACGAGCAGTACTTC.